Each of the 25 T cell receptor beta chains below was sequenced from the same sample in a study of blood T cells in healthy people across ages. Primers used in a second PCR of roughly 6 to 11 cycles were a sample-barcoded 5' primer and a J-beta primer mix. TCRdb redid the calling of the 5' RACE reads with MiXCR, one entry per CDR3 protein. The sample holds about 1.7 million distinct CDR3 sequences, approximately 30% seen once. The sequencing sample was made of blood. Receptors originate from a woman aged 30 to 39 in good health.

As for this clonotype: This may be a read error, as it is one base from a much larger clone. DNA for the CDR3: TGTGCCACCAGCAGGGGTAGGGTATCTGGGGCCAACGTCCGGACTTTC. This encodes CATSRGRVSGANVRTF. The genes are TRBV15 and TRBJ2-6; weak D call: TRBD1 (5 bases). CDR1 is LNHNV and CDR2 is YYDKDF in the germline V gene (reference sequence). The CDR3 runs 16 residues.

For this clonotype: The junction departs from the called germline gene at one end, perhaps through a read error. The J gene is TRBJ1-4, the V gene TRBV12-3 or TRBV12-4, with D hard to call. CDR3 length equals 15 residues. For the CDR3, the DNA is TGTGCCAGCAGTTTGTTTCGCCAGAGCAATGAAAAACGGTTTTTT. This codes for CASSLFRQSNEKRFF.

This chain joins TRBV27 and TRBJ1-1, with TRBD1 as a possible D gene (5 bases). V was cut by 6 bases and J by 0 bases, with 20 bases left in between. The CDR3 has 17 residues. CDR1 and CDR2 (germline): MNHEY, SMNVEV (reference sequence). The CDR3 here is CASSLRGPLTMNTEAFF. The CDR3 region has the DNA TGTGCCAGCAGCTTAAGGGGTCCCTTGACCATGAACACTGAAGCTTTCTTT.

A few counts support this clonotype. The chain is built from TRBV5-1 and TRBJ2-7; D might be TRBD2 (7 bases). Germline-derived CDR1 and CDR2 are SGHRS and YFSETQ. Trimming cost V 4 bases and J 3 bases, with 26 bases left between them. CDR3 length equals 18 residues. CDR3: CASSRFIGRGANGYEQYF. The CDR3 nucleotides are TGCGCCAGCAGCCGATTCATTGGACGGGGGGCGAACGGCTACGAGCAGTACTTC.

The chain carries TRBV12-3 or TRBV12-4 and TRBJ1-1, with 7 bases that match TRBD1. The CDR3 is made up of 14 amino acids. The trim removed 6 bases at V and 10 bases at J, leaving 14 bases unmatched. The CDR3: CASRDESTGRPAFF. CDR3 bases: TGTGCCAGCAGGGACGAGTCGACAGGGAGACCAGCTTTCTTT.

Of note for this clonotype: This may come from a read error, since a much larger clone is one base off. V usage is TRBV20-1 and J usage is TRBJ2-7, with D possibly matching TRBD2 (6 bases). V was shortened by 5 bases and J by 2 bases, with 16 bases between the two germline ends. The CDR3 extends over 14 amino acids. The germline V gene has CDR1 DFQATT and CDR2 SNEGSKA (reference sequence). The DNA for the CDR3 is TGCAGTGCTCCGGCAGCGGGTTTCGCCTACGAGCAGTACTTC. This codes for CSAPAAGFAYEQYF.

The V and J genes are TRBV12-3 or TRBV12-4 and TRBJ2-1; D is perhaps TRBD2 (5 bases). The CDR3 runs to 12 residues. Trimming left V 1 base short and J 12 bases short, with 10 bases between. The CDR3 DNA follows: TGTGCCAGCAGTTTAGGAGGGCGGACGCAGTTCTTC. Amino acid sequence: CASSLGGRTQFF.

This clonotype has just a few counts. Here the CDR3 reads CSAREAGTNNQPQHF. The CDR3 nucleotides read TGCAGTGCTAGAGAAGCCGGGACAAACAATCAGCCCCAGCATTTT. V gene TRBV20-1 combines with J gene TRBJ1-5; D is perhaps TRBD1 (6 bases). The CDR3 has 15 amino acids. Trimming cost V 0 bases and J 3 bases, with 12 bases left between them. Germline V gives CDR1 DFQATT, CDR2 SNEGSKA (reference sequence).

This clonotype came up many times. The chain uses TRBV20-1 and TRBJ2-3; TRBD2 matches at 9 bases. The V gene end was trimmed by 5 bases and the J gene end by 3 bases; junction bases not matched to a gene: 18. The CDR3 totals 18 residues. Germline CDR1 and CDR2: DFQATT and SNEGSKA (reference sequence). CDR3: CSAPSTVRAGGRTDTQYF. CDR3 nucleotide sequence: TGCAGTGCTCCCTCTACCGTTCGGGCGGGGGGGAGGACAGATACGCAGTATTTT.

This clonotype has only a few counts. The rearrangement joins TRBV7-9 to TRBJ2-7; 10 bases fit TRBD1. Trimming cost V 8 bases and J 7 bases; bases outside gene matches: 14. Germline V gene data show CDR1 as SEHNR and CDR2 as FQNEAQ (reference sequence). The CDR3 sequence is 15 residues long. The CDR3 here is CASSFGRQGAGEQYF. CDR3 nucleotide sequence: TGTGCCAGCTCCTTCGGGAGACAGGGGGCGGGGGAGCAGTACTTC.

The rearrangement links TRBV28 to TRBJ1-6; 7 bases align to TRBD1. With V trimmed by 1 base and J by 10 bases, 4 bases remained unmatched. The CDR3 consists of 14 residues. The V gene's germline CDR1 is MDHEN and CDR2 SYDVKM. CDR3 DNA: TGTGCCAGCAGTTTATACAGGGGAGGCTCACCCCTCCACTTT. This encodes CASSLYRGGSPLHF.

The chain couples TRBV2 to TRBJ2-7, with 8 positions matching TRBD2. V was clipped by 0 bases and J by 4 bases; unmatched bases: 11. This CDR3 contains 17 residues. Germline V lookup: CDR1 SNHLY, CDR2 FYNNEI. CDR3 amino acids: CASSEALLTGGWYEQYF. The DNA of the CDR3 is TGTGCCAGCAGTGAAGCCTTACTAACGGGAGGGTGGTACGAGCAGTACTTC.

This clonotype was seen many times. V is TRBV10-3 and J is TRBJ2-1; 9 bases agree with TRBD1. Germline CDR1 and CDR2: ENHRY and SYGVKD. The trim removed 3 bases at V and 4 bases at J, leaving 4 bases unmatched. The CDR3 has 15 residues. The CDR3 is CAISDGTGTYNEQFF. CDR3 sequence (DNA): TGTGCCATCAGTGACGGGACAGGGACTTACAATGAGCAGTTCTTC.

This chain joins TRBV14 and TRBJ2-1, with unresolved D. V was pared by 1 base and J by 9 bases, with 4 bases between. In germline, CDR1 is SGHDN, CDR2 FVKESK. The length of the CDR3 is 11 residues. The CDR3 is CASSQGVEQFF. CDR3 bases: TGTGCCAGCAGCCAAGGGGTTGAGCAGTTCTTC.

This clonotype was detected a few times. V gene TRBV12-3 or TRBV12-4 combines with J gene TRBJ1-4, with D perhaps matching TRBD1 (5 bases). The V end was cut by 11 bases, the J end by 0 bases, with 13 bases between. This CDR3 region has 14 residues. CDR3 amino acids: CAVGAGATNEKLFF. For the CDR3, the DNA is TGTGCCGTCGGGGCAGGAGCAACTAATGAAAAACTGTTTTTT.

The V gene is TRBV7-2, the J gene TRBJ1-5; tentative D call: TRBD1 (5 bases). Germline CDR1 SGHTA, CDR2 FQGNSA. V was cut by 4 bases and J by 2 bases, with 18 bases left in between. This CDR3 is 17 amino acids long. CDR3 in amino acids: CASSSTGTNAGNQPQHF. DNA of the CDR3: TGTGCCAGCAGCTCCACCGGGACGAATGCCGGCAATCAGCCCCAGCATTTT.

Note on this clonotype: With a much larger clone just one base away, this may be a read error. The chain couples TRBV6-5 to TRBJ2-4; 9 bases agree with TRBD1. The J call may be mistaken, given a closer DNA end match to TRBJ2-7. Germline V gene lookup returns CDR1 MNHEY and CDR2 SVGAGI. The length of the CDR3 is 16 residues. The CDR3 region has the DNA TGTGCCAGCAGTTACCACCGCGGACAGGGGAGCTGCGAGCAGTACTTC. Amino acids: CASSYHRGQGSCEQYF.

There are a few counts of this clonotype. The rearrangement links TRBV3-1 to TRBJ1-6; 7 bases line up with TRBD1. The CDR3 extends over 15 amino acids. Trimming cost V 5 bases and J 5 bases; bases outside gene matches: 6. CDR1 and CDR2 from the germline V gene are LGHDT and YNNKEL (reference sequence). The CDR3 spells CASSVAGTDNSPLHF. The CDR3 DNA is TGTGCCAGCAGCGTCGCCGGGACAGATAATTCACCCCTCCACTTT.

The chain couples TRBV12-3 or TRBV12-4 to TRBJ1-1, with TRBD1 matching over 12 bases. With V trimmed by 6 bases and J by 5 bases, 7 bases remained unmatched. The CDR3 covers 15 residues. In DNA form, the CDR3 reads TGTGCCAGCAGCCTTGGGACAGGGGGCGCGACTGAAGCTTTCTTT. It specifies CASSLGTGGATEAFF.

The sample holds a few counts of this clonotype. CDR3 nucleotide sequence: TGTGCCAGCAGCCCTATCGGGGCTAGCCTCACAGATACGCAGTATTTT. Protein: CASSPIGASLTDTQYF. The J gene is TRBJ2-3, the V gene TRBV7-9; D is possibly TRBD1 or TRBD2 (5 bases each). Germline V gives CDR1 SEHNR, CDR2 FQNEAQ (reference sequence). There are 16 residues in the CDR3. V lost 5 bases to trimming and J lost 2 bases, with 17 bases between them.

The table lists this clonotype with a few counts. The chain employs TRBV5-4 and TRBJ2-5; D gene unclear. V shed 0 bases and J shed 4 bases, with 10 bases lying between them. Germline CDR1 is SGHNT and CDR2 is YYREEE (reference sequence). CDR3 length: 14 residues. CDR3 protein: CASSLAAAAETQYF. CDR3 DNA: TGTGCCAGCAGCTTGGCGGCAGCCGCAGAGACCCAGTACTTC. Full variable domain (remainder filled in from reference TRBV5-4 and TRBJ2-5): ETGVTQSPTHLIKTRGQQVTLRCSSQSGHNTVSWYQQALGQGPQFIFQYYREEENGRGNFPPRFSGLQFPNYSSELNVNALELDDSALYLCASSLAAAAETQYFGPGTRLLVL.

This clonotype was detected a few times. The V call is TRBV6-1, the J call TRBJ2-1; D gene ambiguous. V lost 2 bases and J 12 bases, leaving 8 bases between the germline ends. The germline V gene encodes CDR1 MNHNS and CDR2 SASEGT. This CDR3 contains 11 residues. This CDR3 is CASSETALQFF. CDR3 in DNA: TGTGCCAGCAGTGAAACGGCTCTGCAGTTCTTC.

The J gene is TRBJ2-7, the V gene TRBV5-4; D is uncertain. CDR3 length: 13 residues. CDR1 is SGHNT, CDR2 YYREEE, per germline (reference sequence). V gave up 2 bases and J gave up 7 bases, with 13 bases separating them. The CDR3 loop reads CASSFRLGREQYF. CDR3 DNA sequence: TGTGCCAGCAGCTTCCGACTCGGGCGGGAGCAGTACTTC.

The chain has TRBV2 and TRBJ2-1; TRBD1 or TRBD2 may be the D gene (6 bases each). Trimming left V 5 bases short and J 9 bases short, with 20 bases between. Germline V gene data show CDR1 as SNHLY and CDR2 as FYNNEI. The CDR3 has 15 amino acids. CDR3 sequence reads: CASSFLGGASAEQFF. The CDR3 nucleotides are TGTGCCAGCAGTTTCTTGGGGGGCGCAAGCGCTGAGCAGTTCTTC.

The V gene is TRBV10-3, the J gene TRBJ2-5, with 10 nucleotides matching TRBD1. Trimming cost V 8 bases and J 4 bases; bases outside gene matches: 7. CDR1 and CDR2 (germline): ENHRY, SYGVKD. The CDR3 consists of 14 residues. The CDR3 region has the DNA TGTGCCATCCGTGCGGGGACAGGGGTAGAGACCCAGTACTTC. Translation gives CAIRAGTGVETQYF.